The 8 T cell receptor beta chains below come from one sample, sequenced in a study of blood T cells in healthy people across ages. The use of a sample-barcoded 5' primer and a J-beta primer mix characterized a second PCR of roughly 6 to 12 cycles. MiXCR was run by TCRdb on the 5' RACE reads, yielding one entry per CDR3 protein. The sample carries about 680,000 distinct CDR3 sequences, around 48% recorded once. Sequencing used blood. The receptors derive from an older woman in good health.

To note about this clonotype: A much larger clone sits a single nucleotide away, making a read error possible. This chain links TRBV29-1 with TRBJ2-4, with D perhaps matching TRBD1 or TRBD2 (5 bases each). The J call may be incorrect, as the DNA end agrees better with TRBJ2-7. The CDR3 loop spans 13 amino acids. Looked up from germline, CDR1 is SQVTM and CDR2 is ANQGSEA. The DNA for the CDR3 is TGCAGCGTCGGGGTGGACACCAACGACGAGCAGTACTTC. This encodes CSVGVDTNDEQYF.

This clonotype was seen more than once but under ten times. The gene calls are TRBV6-5 and TRBJ2-1; perhaps D is TRBD1 or TRBD2 (5 bases each). Germline loops: CDR1 MNHEY, CDR2 SVGAGI. The CDR3 is made up of 17 amino acids. Trimming pared 2 bases from V and 4 bases from J, leaving 18 bases between. The CDR3 sequence: CASSYTFWGEGYNEQFF. CDR3 nucleotides: TGTGCCAGCAGTTACACGTTTTGGGGAGAGGGGTACAATGAGCAGTTCTTC.

The chain couples TRBV5-1 to TRBJ1-5, with a weak D call TRBD1 (5 bases). Germline CDR1 reads SGHRS; CDR2 reads YFSETQ. Trimming cost V 2 bases and J 7 bases, with 13 bases left between them. This CDR3 comprises 14 residues. CDR3 protein: CASSFTSGGQPQHF. The DNA for the CDR3 is TGCGCCAGCAGCTTTACCAGCGGGGGGCAGCCCCAGCATTTT.

The J gene is TRBJ2-1, the V gene TRBV13; TRBD2 is a possible D gene (6 bases). CDR1 is PRHDT, CDR2 FYEKMQ, per germline (reference sequence). V was clipped by 5 bases and J by 8 bases, with 19 bases between them. The CDR3 spans 15 residues. The CDR3 here is CASSISRGFSDEQFF. CDR3 nucleotide sequence: TGTGCCAGCAGCATTAGTCGGGGGTTCAGCGATGAGCAGTTCTTC.

For the CDR3, the DNA is TGTGCCACCAGTGACCCTTTAGCGGGAGGGCCGTGGGTTGAGCAGTTCTTC. As protein: CATSDPLAGGPWVEQFF. The chain is built from TRBV24-1 and TRBJ2-1; TRBD2 aligns across 11 bases. With 4 bases clipped from V and 9 bases from J, the junction kept 13 bases outside the gene matches. The CDR3 has 17 residues. Per germline, CDR1 KGHDR and CDR2 SFDVKD.

This chain joins TRBV20-1 and TRBJ1-5, with D maybe TRBD1 (5 bases). The CDR3 sequence is 15 residues long. Germline assignment: CDR1 DFQATT and CDR2 SNEGSKA (reference sequence). The V end was cut by 3 bases, the J end by 4 bases, with 16 bases between. CDR3: CSARGRGAINQPQHF. The CDR3 nucleotides read TGCAGTGCTAGGGGGCGTGGGGCGATAAATCAGCCCCAGCATTTT.

The chain joins TRBV7-8 to TRBJ2-4; 7 nucleotides match TRBD2. V was pared by 0 bases and J by 6 bases, with 5 bases of the junction left unmatched. The V gene's germline CDR1 is SGHVS and CDR2 FQNEAQ. The CDR3 length is 15 residues. CDR3 DNA: TGTGCCAGCAGCTTAGCGGCTAGCGGTATAAACATTCAGTACTTC. Residues: CASSLAASGINIQYF. Together with reference TRBV7-8 and TRBJ2-4, the CDR3 gives the full variable domain: GAGVSQSPRYKVAKRGQDVALRCDPISGHVSLFWYQQALGQGPEFLTYFQNEAQLDKSGLPSDRFFAERPEGSVSTLKIQRTQQEDSAVYLCASSLAASGINIQYFGAGTRLSVL.

The table lists this clonotype with a few counts. The rearrangement joins TRBV12-3 or TRBV12-4 to TRBJ2-1; 8 bases agree with TRBD2. The CDR3 contains 14 residues. Trimming cost V 6 bases and J 7 bases; bases outside gene matches: 8. CDR3: CASSVSGSRNEQFF. CDR3 in DNA: TGTGCCAGCAGCGTAAGCGGGAGTCGAAATGAGCAGTTCTTC.